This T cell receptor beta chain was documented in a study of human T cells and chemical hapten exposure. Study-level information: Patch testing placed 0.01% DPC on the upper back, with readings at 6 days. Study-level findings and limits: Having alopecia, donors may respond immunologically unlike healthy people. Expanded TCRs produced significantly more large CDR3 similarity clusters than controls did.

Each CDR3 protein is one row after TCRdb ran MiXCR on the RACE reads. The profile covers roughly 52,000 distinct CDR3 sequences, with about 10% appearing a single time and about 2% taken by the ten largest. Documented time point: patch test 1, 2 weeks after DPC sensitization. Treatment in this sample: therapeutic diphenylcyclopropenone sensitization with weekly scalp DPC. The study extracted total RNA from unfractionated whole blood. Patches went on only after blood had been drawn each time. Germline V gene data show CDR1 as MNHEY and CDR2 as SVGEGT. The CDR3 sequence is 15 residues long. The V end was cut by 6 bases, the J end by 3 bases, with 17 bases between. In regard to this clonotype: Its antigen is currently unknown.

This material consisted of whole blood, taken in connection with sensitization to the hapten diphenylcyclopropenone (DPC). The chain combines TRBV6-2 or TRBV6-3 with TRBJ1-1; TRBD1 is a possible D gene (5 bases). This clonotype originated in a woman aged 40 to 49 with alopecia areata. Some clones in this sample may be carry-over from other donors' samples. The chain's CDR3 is CASRTVLGRDTEAFF. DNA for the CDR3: TGTGCCAGCAGGACCGTACTGGGGCGCGACACTGAAGCTTTCTTT.